These 29 T cell receptor beta chains share one sample of origin, sequenced in a study of graft-versus-host responses after intestinal transplantation. Measured with immunoSEQ multiplex PCR; TCRdb has only the in-frame clones, and not every one. The table shows 10,000 to 15,000 clones, with around 30% occurring only once. Responder cells labeled with CFSE (about 200,000) were co-plated with irradiated stimulator cells labeled with violet dye (about 200,000). The sample here was alloreactive CD8+ T cells from a mixed lymphocyte reaction culture, taken before intestinal transplant. Indicated subset: CFSE-low proliferating T cells sorted from roughly 6-day pre-transplant mixed lymphocyte reaction (GvH or HvG direction). The receptors here all came from a human patient who received an intestinal transplant.

This chain links TRBV9 with TRBJ1-2, with 10 nucleotides matching TRBD1. V lost 4 bases, J lost 4 bases, and 10 bases stayed unmatched. CDR3 length: 16 residues. Germline-derived CDR1 and CDR2 are SGDLS and YYNGEE. This CDR3 is CASSPRRTGGFYGYTF. The CDR3 region has the DNA TGTGCCAGCAGCCCGAGACGGACAGGGGGTTTCTATGGCTACACCTTC. Complete variable domain (other parts from reference TRBV9 and TRBJ1-2): DSGVTQTPKHLITATGQRVTLRCSPRSGDLSVYWYQQSLDQGLQFLIQYYNGEERAKGNILERFSAQQFPDLHSELNLSSLELGDSALYFCASSPRRTGGFYGYTFGSGTRLTVV.

This clone was seen a few times. Germline is not matched at one junction end, which may reflect a read error. V is TRBV5-1 and J is TRBJ2-5; 7 bases are a match to TRBD1. The V gene's germline CDR1 is SGHRS and CDR2 YFSETQ. The CDR3 has 14 amino acids. In DNA, the CDR3 is TGTGCCAGCAGCCCGGGCTCAGGGGGTTGGACCCAGTACTTC. Translating gives CASSPGSGGWTQYF.

This clone was seen only a few times. V and J are TRBV28 and TRBJ2-7, with D possibly TRBD1 on 6 matching bases. V was cut by 1 base and J by 3 bases, with 22 bases left in between. The germline V gene has CDR1 MDHEN and CDR2 SYDVKM. This CDR3 comprises 18 residues. CDR3 region: CASSLSIVGTGQDYEQYF. The CDR3 DNA is TGTGCCAGCAGTTTATCCATCGTGGGGACGGGACAAGACTACGAGCAGTACTTC.

This chain connects TRBV6-1 to TRBJ2-7, with D tentatively TRBD1 or TRBD2 (5 bases each). V lost 6 bases and J 10 bases, leaving 22 bases between the germline ends. This CDR3 contains 14 residues. The germline V gene has CDR1 MNHNS and CDR2 SASEGT. CDR3 nucleotide sequence: TGTGCCAGCAGCCTCCGGGACCGTCCCCGTCGACAGTACTTC. It codes for CASSLRDRPRRQYF.

The chain joins TRBV27 to TRBJ2-1, with D tentatively TRBD1 (6 bases). The ends were cut back, 0 bases at V and 8 bases at J, with 14 bases in the middle. The CDR3 loop spans 15 amino acids. In germline, CDR1 is MNHEY, CDR2 SMNVEV (reference sequence). CDR3 in amino acids: CASSLSPRGGDEQFF. Written as DNA, the CDR3 is TGTGCCAGCAGTTTATCGCCCAGGGGTGGCGATGAGCAGTTCTTC.

This clone showed up just a few times. The V gene is TRBV6-5, the J gene TRBJ1-2, with 7 bases lining up with TRBD1. There are 13 residues in the CDR3. The J segment lost 4 bases and the V segment lost 4 bases, leaving 3 bases of the junction unmatched. Germline V gene sequence: CDR1 MNHEY, CDR2 SVGAGI. The CDR3 DNA reads as TGTGCCAGCAGTTTGGGACAGCGCTATGGCTACACCTTC. This translates into CASSLGQRYGYTF.

This clone has just one count. The V call is TRBV6-5, the J call TRBJ2-1, with D maybe TRBD2 (5 bases). Trimming pared 2 bases from V and 3 bases from J, leaving 8 bases between. Germline assignment: CDR1 MNHEY and CDR2 SVGAGI. There are 14 residues in the CDR3. CDR3 nucleotide sequence: TGTGCCAGCAGTTACGGCCGGGACTACAATGAGCAGTTCTTC. It codes for CASSYGRDYNEQFF.

CDR3 DNA sequence: TGTGCCAGCAGCTATGGGACAGGTGAAGCTTTCTTT. The encoded protein is CASSYGTGEAFF. The chain joins TRBV5-6 to TRBJ1-1; 8 nucleotides agree with TRBD1. Trimming at V came to 3 bases and at J to 7 bases, leaving 2 bases not matched to a gene. Germline CDR1 SGHDT, CDR2 YYEEEE. This CDR3 is built from 12 residues. Looking up the rest from reference TRBV5-6 and TRBJ1-1 gives the full variable domain: DAGVTQSPTHLIKTRGQQVTLRCSPKSGHDTVSWYQQALGQGPQFIFQYYEEEERQRGNFPDRFSGHQFPNYSSELNVNALLLGDSALYLCASSYGTGEAFFGQGTRLTVV.

This clone turned up a few times. This chain uses TRBV7-9 with TRBJ2-2, with 7 positions matching TRBD1. Losses at the gene ends were 2 bases for V and 1 base for J; bases not matched to a gene: 7. Germline loops: CDR1 SEHNR, CDR2 FQNEAQ (reference sequence). The length of the CDR3 is 17 residues. The CDR3 spells CASSLPNGQVNTGELFF. DNA for the CDR3: TGTGCCAGCAGCTTACCCAACGGACAGGTGAACACCGGGGAGCTGTTTTTT.

CDR3 in DNA: TGCGCCAGCAGCAAGGGAGGAAACACCATATATTTT. Residues: CASSKGGNTIYF. This chain connects TRBV23-1 to TRBJ1-3; D gene ambiguous. TRBV23-1 has ORF status, its function being uncertain. Trimming removed 6 bases from V and 4 bases from J, with 7 bases in between. This CDR3 has 12 residues.

Notes on this clone: A read error is likely here: a far larger clone is one base away. The sample has other DNA sequences that encode this CDR3 too. This chain joins TRBV11-2 and TRBJ2-7; the D gene is possibly TRBD2 (5 bases). The V gene's germline CDR1 is SGHAT and CDR2 FQNNGV. This CDR3 is built from 13 residues. The CDR3 spells CASSFTRDYEQYF. As DNA, the CDR3 is TGTGCTAGCAGCTTCACCCGGGACTACGAGCAGTACTTC.

In its sample, this clone was seen once. The V gene is TRBV28, the J gene TRBJ2-2; D uncertain. Germline V lookup: CDR1 MDHEN, CDR2 SYDVKM. Trimming shortened V by 1 base and J by 1 base, and 7 bases separated the two germline ends. This CDR3 contains 15 residues. As DNA, the CDR3 is TGTGCCAGCAGTTTATTGGACGAGAACACCGGGGAGCTGTTTTTT. The encoded protein is CASSLLDENTGELFF.

The chain uses TRBV19 and TRBJ1-1; D ambiguous. The ends were cut back, 7 bases at V and 2 bases at J, with 8 bases in the middle. Germline lookup yields CDR1 LNHDA and CDR2 SQIVND (reference sequence). This CDR3 contains 12 residues. In nucleotides, the CDR3 is TGTGCCAGTAAAAACGGAAACACTGAAGCTTTCTTT. Its protein product is CASKNGNTEAFF.

The chain joins TRBV4-1 to TRBJ2-5; the D gene is possibly TRBD2 (6 bases). The CDR3 consists of 17 residues. V was trimmed by 1 base and J by 5 bases, leaving 20 bases between them. From germline, CDR1 is MGHRA and CDR2 YSYEKL. The CDR3 sequence: CASSQAVLNGRGETQYF. DNA for the CDR3: TGCGCCAGCAGCCAAGCGGTTCTTAACGGGAGAGGGGAGACCCAGTACTTC.

This chain links TRBV27 with TRBJ2-7; the D gene is possibly TRBD1 (5 bases). The V end lost 0 bases, the J end lost 1 base, and 7 bases lay between the germline ends. This CDR3 has 14 amino acids. Germline V gene sequence: CDR1 MNHEY, CDR2 SMNVEV (reference sequence). CDR3 residues: CASSLSAGSYEQYF. DNA of the CDR3: TGTGCCAGCAGTTTATCGGCAGGGTCCTACGAGCAGTACTTC.

The genes are TRBV29-1 and TRBJ2-7; the D is unclear. CDR3 size: 14 residues. Germline lookup yields CDR1 SQVTM and CDR2 ANQGSEA. The V gene lost 6 bases and the J gene lost 0 bases, with 15 bases spanning the gap. The CDR3 spells CSVAWRYPSYEQYF. The CDR3 bases are TGCAGCGTCGCATGGCGGTACCCCTCCTACGAGCAGTACTTC.

The rearrangement joins TRBV4-1 to TRBJ2-3, with TRBD2 identical over 7 bases. The ends lost 2 bases at V and 5 bases at J; junction bases unmatched: 1. This CDR3 has 13 amino acids. Germline values: CDR1 MGHRA, CDR2 YSYEKL. The CDR3 sequence is CASSQPSGDTQYF. The DNA for the CDR3 is TGCGCCAGCAGCCAACCTAGCGGAGATACGCAGTATTTT.

The sample holds a few counts of this clone. V usage is TRBV4-1 and J usage is TRBJ1-1; possible D gene TRBD1, 5 bases. This CDR3 has 12 amino acids. CDR1 MGHRA and CDR2 YSYEKL come from the germline V gene. With 6 bases removed from V and 8 bases from J, the gap between germline ends came to 13 bases. The CDR3 nucleotides are TGCGCCAGCAGTTACACCGGGACCGAAGCTTTCTTT. As protein: CASSYTGTEAFF.

Only a few counts were recorded for this clone. This clone may be a read error of a much larger clone one base away. V is TRBV4-2 and J is TRBJ2-1, with TRBD2 identical over 11 bases. The CDR3 extends over 16 amino acids. Germline V lookup: CDR1 LGHNA, CDR2 YNFKEQ. J was trimmed by 6 bases and V by 1 base; bases with no gene match: 5. This CDR3 reads CASSQVLTSGSNEQFF. CDR3 bases: TGTGCCAGCAGCCAAGTCCTAACTAGCGGGAGCAATGAGCAGTTCTTC.

This CDR3 is CASSSGRGGPFTYEQYF. In DNA, the CDR3 is TGTGCCAGCAGCTCGGGGAGAGGGGGGCCTTTTACCTACGAGCAGTACTTC. This chain joins TRBV9 and TRBJ2-7, with D tentatively TRBD1 or TRBD2 (6 bases each). Trimming took off 4 bases at V and 2 bases at J, with 22 bases between the two ends. The CDR3 runs 17 residues. Germline V gene lookup returns CDR1 SGDLS and CDR2 YYNGEE.

This clone showed up just a few times. Other nucleotide sequences in the sample specify the same CDR3. The genes are TRBV29-1 and TRBJ2-7; 8 bases agree with TRBD2. Trimming removed 4 bases from V and 4 bases from J; junction bases left unmatched: 6. This CDR3 contains 13 residues. Germline CDR1 is SQVTM and CDR2 is ANQGSEA. The CDR3: CSVGHRGGYEQYF. As DNA, the CDR3 is TGCAGCGTTGGCCACCGGGGGGGGTACGAGCAGTACTTC.

The chain joins TRBV7-9 to TRBJ2-7; tentatively, D is TRBD1 or TRBD2 (5 bases each). V was shortened by 9 bases and J by 3 bases, with 30 bases between the two germline ends. Germline V CDR1 and CDR2: SEHNR, FQNEAQ (reference sequence). The CDR3 sequence is 18 residues long. The CDR3 DNA reads TGTGCCAGAACCTGGGGGTCCCGTTGTCCCCCGGGTGACTACGAGCAGTACTTC. Its translation is CARTWGSRCPPGDYEQYF.

This clone was counted a few times. The chain joins TRBV2 to TRBJ2-1; TRBD2 agrees at 13 bases. V lost 2 bases, J lost 5 bases, and 6 bases stayed unmatched. The germline V gene encodes CDR1 SNHLY and CDR2 FYNNEI. The CDR3 runs 17 residues. The CDR3 coding sequence is TGTGCCAGCAGTGAATGGTGGACTAGCGGGAGACACAATGAGCAGTTCTTC. Amino acid sequence: CASSEWWTSGRHNEQFF.

The chain carries TRBV4-1 and TRBJ2-1; D is unclear. The CDR3 sequence is 17 residues long. Germline V gives CDR1 MGHRA, CDR2 YSYEKL. The V gene lost 0 bases and the J gene lost 2 bases, with 14 bases spanning the gap. In DNA form, the CDR3 reads TGCGCCAGCAGCCAAGAAGGTACCCCCCTGGCCTACAATGAGCAGTTCTTC. This sequence encodes CASSQEGTPLAYNEQFF.

This chain uses TRBV29-1 with TRBJ2-1, with TRBD1 matching 7 bases. Trimming at V came to 3 bases and at J to 7 bases, leaving 9 bases not matched to a gene. This CDR3 region has 14 residues. CDR1 SQVTM and CDR2 ANQGSEA come from the germline V gene. In DNA form, the CDR3 reads TGCAGCGTTGAGGGCAGGGGGTTATCTAATGAGCAGTTCTTC. Amino acids: CSVEGRGLSNEQFF.

The rearrangement links TRBV27 to TRBJ2-7, with 11 bases fitting TRBD1. CDR1 and CDR2 from the germline V gene are MNHEY and SMNVEV (reference sequence). V shed 3 bases and J 3 bases; nucleotides not matched to a gene: 1. The CDR3 length is 14 residues. Written as DNA, the CDR3 is TGTGCCAGCAGTTTTGGGACAGGGGGCTACGAGCAGTACTTC. It encodes CASSFGTGGYEQYF.

This clone was found a few times. V gene TRBV27 combines with J gene TRBJ2-1; TRBD2 aligns across 7 bases. V lost 1 base, J lost 7 bases, and 7 bases stayed unmatched. This CDR3 contains 15 residues. Germline loops: CDR1 MNHEY, CDR2 SMNVEV (reference sequence). CDR3 region: CASSLYRDYKNEQFF. The CDR3 DNA sequence: TGTGCCAGCAGTTTATACCGGGACTATAAGAATGAGCAGTTCTTC.

This clone was found a few times. This CDR3 is also generated by other DNA sequences in the sample. This chain joins TRBV28 and TRBJ2-1; D remains unclear. This CDR3 comprises 12 residues. Germline V gene lookup returns CDR1 MDHEN and CDR2 SYDVKM. Trimming took 0 bases from V and 7 from J, leaving 4 bases between them. The CDR3 coding sequence is TGTGCCAGCAGTTTATGGGGGAATGAGCAGTTCTTC. It yields the protein CASSLWGNEQFF.

The gene calls are TRBV11-3 and TRBJ2-7, with 11 nucleotides matching TRBD2. Per germline, CDR1 SGHNT and CDR2 YENEEA. J gave up 3 bases and V 5 bases, and 9 bases lay outside the gene matches. The CDR3 totals 16 residues. The CDR3 bases are TGTGCCAGCAGCGACTTGGGTACTAGCGGGAGCTACGAGCAGTACTTC. This codes for CASSDLGTSGSYEQYF.